This TCR beta chain was captured in a study of CD4 T cell repertoires in COVID-19 (dated by TCRdb to the early 2020s). Study-level background: To analyze cross-reactivity, the CFSE-low cells were expanded with IL-2 for around eleven days and then labeled again and restimulated with spike proteins from other coronaviruses. Naturally processed CD4+ T cell responses to SARS-CoV-2 spike and nucleoprotein were characterized in COVID-19-recovered individuals, and clonal composition was assessed by TCR Vbeta sequencing. In three recovered individuals, the TCR Vbeta repertoire of SARS-CoV-2-reactive T cells was analyzed at the subset level.

The CDR3 runs 14 amino acids, cysteine and phenylalanine included. Only CDR3 DNA remains: 42 bases, in frame from the first base. Based on the germline V gene, the CDR1 and CDR2 sequences are MNHEY and SVGAGI. Trimming takes 5 bases from V and 1 base from J, and the germline ends sit 11 bases apart. Study-level results and caveats: Between about 6.5 and 26% of SARS-CoV-2 clonotypes were also found in SARS-CoV and/or HKU1 spike-stimulated secondary cultures, consistent with cross-reactivity. Several of the most expanded SARS-CoV-2-reactive clonotypes were shared between two or all three memory subsets, suggesting intraclonal diversification.

The time point label here, explained by the study, means: sample from a COVID-19-recovered individual after infection. Donors were patients who had recovered from mild-to-severe COVID-19. Uncultured memory T cell samples were subjected to sequencing directly after ex vivo isolation. From peripheral blood mononuclear cells, the researchers isolated CD4+ total memory, central memory, effector memory and circulating T follicular helper cells. The library came from the immunoSEQ multiplex PCR assay. Per the authors' processing: Repertoire overlap between subsets was quantified using the Chao-Jaccard similarity index and counts of shared clonotypes. TCRdb took this table from immuneACCESS and kept in-frame rearrangements with V and J called. Such tables lack part of the clones; where checked against another copy, unresolved V genes explain under half of the gap, and the rest is unexplained. V, J and clone size reflect that table, while D and trimming were determined from the DNA. A total of more than 65,000 clones appear in this sample, approximately 83% of them only once. The ten largest clones represent around 0.59% of the sample.

For this clone: Its antigen target is currently unknown. No base quality information exists; no much larger clone differs at one position.

This clonotype was sampled from a human donor who had COVID-19. The sample in question was CD4+ T cells from peripheral blood, obtained after recovery from COVID-19. The rearrangement combines TRBV6-5 with TRBJ1-1, and perhaps TRBD1 as D gene, on 5 matching bases. The DNA sequence follows: TGTGCCAGCAGTCGAGGGGTTGCGAACACTGAAGCTTTCTTT. It translates to CASSRGVANTEAFF.